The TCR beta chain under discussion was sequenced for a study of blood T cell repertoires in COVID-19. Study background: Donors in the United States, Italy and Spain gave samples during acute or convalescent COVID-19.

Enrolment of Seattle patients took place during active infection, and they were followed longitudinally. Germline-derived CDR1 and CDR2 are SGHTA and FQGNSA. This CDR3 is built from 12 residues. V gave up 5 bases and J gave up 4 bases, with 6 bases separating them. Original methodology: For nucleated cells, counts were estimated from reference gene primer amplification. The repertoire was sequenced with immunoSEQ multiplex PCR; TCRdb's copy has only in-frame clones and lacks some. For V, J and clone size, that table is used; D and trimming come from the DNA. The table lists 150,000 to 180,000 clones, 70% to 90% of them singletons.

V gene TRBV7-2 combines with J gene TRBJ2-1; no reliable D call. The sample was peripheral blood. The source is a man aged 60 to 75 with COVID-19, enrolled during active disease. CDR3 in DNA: TGTGCCAGCAGCGCGCGTTACAATGAGCAGTTCTTC. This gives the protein CASSARYNEQFF.